This T cell receptor beta chain was obtained from a study of blood T cells in healthy people across ages. This clonotype was recorded a few times. A sample-barcoded 5' primer and a J-beta primer mix were used in a second PCR of roughly 6 to 11 cycles. TCRdb itself ran the 5' RACE reads through MiXCR, one entry per CDR3 protein. The sample shows about 1.1 million distinct CDR3 sequences, under 40% of them seen only once. Trimming removed 3 bases from V and 4 bases from J; junction bases left unmatched: 6. Germline V gives CDR1 SGDLS, CDR2 YYNGEE. The CDR3 consists of 16 residues. Sequenced input: blood. The sequence was collected from a young man in good health. J is TRBJ2-1 and V is TRBV9; 11 nucleotides agree with TRBD2. The chain's CDR3 is CASSAPLAGEYNEQFF. As DNA, the CDR3 is TGTGCCAGCAGCGCCCCACTAGCGGGGGAGTACAATGAGCAGTTCTTC.